This T cell receptor (beta chain) was profiled in a study of tumor-infiltrating lymphocytes in primary liver carcinoma. In germline, CDR1 is MNHNS, CDR2 SASEGT. Deletions cut 5 bases from V and 6 bases from J, with 17 bases between. The length of the CDR3 is 15 residues. Out of unsorted whole blood came the blood RNA, and germline DNA was extracted as well. The template, roughly 510 ng total RNA, yielded TCR beta cDNA made with a constant-region primer. Three nested multiplex PCR rounds, a slightly modified ARM-PCR, produced the libraries for TCR beta. Both of the initial two PCR rounds ran for 10 cycles and employed TRBV1-TRBV30 forward primers alongside a C-beta reverse primer. Each CDR3 protein is one row after TCRdb ran MiXCR on the multiplex PCR reads. Here the sample spans roughly 180,000 distinct CDR3 sequences, roughly 60% being singletons.

The sample consisted of peripheral blood. This clonotype was obtained from a man between 40 and 49 years old with primary liver carcinoma and hepatitis B virus infection. The chain employs TRBV6-1 and TRBJ1-5, with D maybe TRBD1 (6 bases). The CDR3 here is CASSNSGDTGQPQHF. The CDR3 DNA follows: TGTGCCAGCAGTAATTCAGGGGACACGGGTCAGCCCCAGCATTTT.